This T cell receptor beta chain was identified in a study of T cells in Graves' hyperthyroidism and ophthalmopathy. Study-level points and caveats: Among thyroid clonotypes expanded above 0.001, most also appeared in blood.

Amplified TCR beta CDR3 regions came from RNA transcripts. With the HTBI primer set, the TCR CDR3 went through a first round of RT-PCR. TCRdb analysed the multiplex PCR reads with MiXCR anew, one entry per CDR3 protein. The sample shows around 690,000 distinct CDR3 sequences, roughly 17% of them seen only once. Trimming took 5 bases from V and 7 from J; bases not matched to a gene: 10. Germline CDR1 is MDHEN and CDR2 is SYDVKM. There are 15 residues in the CDR3. The authors deemed Graves' hyperthyroidism stable absent ophthalmopathy progression within 18 months. Patients aged 18 to 65 with hyperthyroidism were newly diagnosed, with duration under 2 months. Thyroid ultrasound and orbital computed tomography, with clinical symptoms and serum thyroxine and TRAb, informed diagnoses. This clonotype has only a few counts. Its antigen remains unidentified.

The material sequenced was blood. This clonotype was sampled from a man in his fifties or sixties with Graves' hyperthyroidism. The chain employs TRBV28 and TRBJ1-5; 8 bases match TRBD1. The CDR3 bases are TGTGCCAGCAGTCCCGATGACAGGGGTAGGCAGCCCCAGCATTTT. Amino acids: CASSPDDRGRQPQHF.